The source of this T cell receptor (beta chain) is a study of graft-versus-host responses after intestinal transplantation. This CDR3 is built from 17 residues. Germline assignment: CDR1 SGDLS and CDR2 YYNGEE. The germline V and J ends were trimmed by 1 base and 1 base, with 12 bases remaining between them. TCRdb keeps only in-frame clones here, not all; method: immunoSEQ multiplex PCR. Of about 30,000 clones in the sample, about 85% were seen once. Findings and caveats of the study: GvH clones detected in recipient marrow included some appearing first in ileum or blood. High graft-versus-host to host-versus-graft clonal ratios were found in allografts of patients who had graft-donor T cell macrochimerism.

Regarding this clone: Its antigen is still unknown.

The J gene is TRBJ2-6, the V gene TRBV9; TRBD2 is a possible D gene (5 bases). Sample: PBMCs, taken 450 to 480 days after intestinal transplantation. This sequence was found in a human patient who received an intestinal transplant, so some T cells may come from the graft donor. The CDR3 DNA reads as TGTGCCAGCAGCGTAAGTCACGAGGGTTCTGGGGCCAACGTCCTGACTTTC. Protein product: CASSVSHEGSGANVLTF.